A single sample gave rise to the 32 T cell receptor beta chains below, sequenced in a study of blood T cells in healthy people across ages. A sample-barcoded 5' primer and a J-beta primer mix were used in a second PCR of roughly 6 to 11 cycles. MiXCR, run by TCRdb on the 5' RACE reads, gives a single entry per CDR3 protein. The sample contains about 1.5 million distinct CDR3 sequences, 35% to 45% of which appear only once. The sequencing input was blood. These receptors were taken from a woman aged 18-29 years in good health.

The genes are TRBV6-5 and TRBJ2-5; TRBD1 matches at 7 bases. Near its end, the DNA agrees better with TRBJ2-7, so the J call may be wrong. The germline CDR1 and CDR2 sequences are MNHEY and SVGAGI. The CDR3 length is 14 residues. The CDR3 here is CASSKPDRHYEQYF. For the CDR3, the DNA is TGTGCCAGCAGTAAACCGGACAGGCACTACGAGCAGTACTTC.

The chain couples TRBV27 to TRBJ2-1; 7 nucleotides agree with TRBD1. The J segment lost 0 bases and the V segment lost 5 bases, leaving 7 bases of the junction unmatched. CDR1 is MNHEY, CDR2 SMNVEV, per germline (reference sequence). CDR3 length equals 16 residues. The chain's CDR3 is CASSGSGQSSYNEQFF. Written as DNA, the CDR3 is TGTGCCAGCAGTGGGTCGGGACAGAGCTCCTACAATGAGCAGTTCTTC.

This clonotype was found a few times. V gene TRBV5-4 combines with J gene TRBJ2-3; 7 bases are shared with TRBD2. V was pared by 7 bases and J by 8 bases, with 7 bases of the junction left unmatched. CDR1 and CDR2 (germline): SGHNT, YYREEE (reference sequence). The CDR3 totals 12 residues. The CDR3 loop is CASAGAGGTQYF. The CDR3 DNA is TGTGCCAGCGCGGGAGCGGGCGGTACGCAGTATTTT.

The chain combines TRBV18 with TRBJ1-1; possible D gene TRBD1, 6 bases. Germline CDR1 and CDR2: KGHSH and LQKENI. This CDR3 has 14 amino acids. The ends were cut back, 4 bases at V and 3 bases at J, with 12 bases in the middle. CDR3 residues: CASSQVRGDTEAFF. The CDR3 DNA reads as TGTGCCAGCTCACAAGTGAGGGGGGACACTGAAGCTTTCTTT.

This clonotype showed up just a few times. The chain carries TRBV9 and TRBJ2-1; possible D gene TRBD1, 6 bases. Germline V gene data show CDR1 as SGDLS and CDR2 as YYNGEE. This CDR3 spans 17 amino acids. V lost 5 bases and J lost 0, with 18 bases in between. CDR3 in amino acids: CASSQDRGFSSYNEQFF. CDR3 nucleotide sequence: TGTGCCAGCAGTCAAGATAGGGGGTTTAGCTCCTACAATGAGCAGTTCTTC.

The table lists this clonotype with many counts. V gene TRBV6-5 combines with J gene TRBJ1-6, with 7 positions matching TRBD1. Germline V gene data show CDR1 as MNHEY and CDR2 as SVGAGI. Losses at the gene ends were 6 bases for V and 10 bases for J; bases not matched to a gene: 9. This CDR3 comprises 14 residues. CDR3 nucleotide sequence: TGTGCCAGCAGCTTGTCGGGACAGAGCTCACCCCTCCACTTT. Amino acid sequence: CASSLSGQSSPLHF.

This clonotype was seen a handful of times. The rearrangement links TRBV25-1 to TRBJ2-7, with TRBD2 as a possible D gene (5 bases). This CDR3 comprises 13 residues. CDR1 and CDR2 from the germline V gene are MGHDK and SYGVNS. Between the trimmed V and J ends, which lost 5 bases and 3 bases, there was a span of 11 bases. The CDR3 region is CASSPGIYYEQYF. The CDR3 DNA reads as TGTGCCAGCAGTCCGGGGATTTACTACGAGCAGTACTTC.

This chain joins TRBV7-9 and TRBJ1-4; D remains ambiguous. This CDR3 region has 14 residues. V was shortened by 2 bases and J by 4 bases, with 8 bases between the two germline ends. CDR1 and CDR2 (germline): SEHNR, FQNEAQ (reference sequence). CDR3 DNA: TGTGCCAGCAGCTTAAACCGGATTAATGAAAAACTGTTTTTT. Protein product: CASSLNRINEKLFF. The variable domain in full, with the rest retrieved from reference TRBV7-9 and TRBJ1-4, is DTGVSQNPRHKITKRGQNVTFRCDPISEHNRLYWYRQTLGQGPEFLTYFQNEAQLEKSRLLSDRFSAERPKGSFSTLEIQRTEQGDSAMYLCASSLNRINEKLFFGSGTQLSVL.

The chain carries TRBV29-1 and TRBJ1-2; TRBD1 agrees at 9 bases. CDR1 SQVTM and CDR2 ANQGSEA come from the germline V gene. The CDR3 consists of 14 residues. V was pared by 6 bases and J by 2 bases, with 7 bases of the junction left unmatched. CDR3 sequence reads: CSVSPGTGNYGYTF. CDR3 bases: TGCAGCGTCAGTCCCGGGACAGGGAACTATGGCTACACCTTC.

This clonotype appeared once. The chain recombines TRBV6-5 with TRBJ1-2; D is possibly TRBD1 (6 bases). With 9 bases removed from V and 2 bases from J, the gap between germline ends came to 19 bases. Germline values: CDR1 MNHEY, CDR2 SVGAGI. The CDR3 covers 15 residues. The DNA of the CDR3 is TGTGCCAGAAGGAGTATCGGACAGAGAAACTATGGCTACACCTTC. Its translation: CARRSIGQRNYGYTF.

The chain joins TRBV14 to TRBJ2-2; a possible D gene is TRBD1 (6 bases). Germline V gives CDR1 SGHDN, CDR2 FVKESK. The CDR3 sequence is 15 residues long. V was shortened by 5 bases and J by 4 bases, with 14 bases between the two germline ends. The CDR3 region has the DNA TGTGCCAGCAGCAGAACAGGGAAAGCCACCGGGGAGCTGTTTTTT. Its protein product is CASSRTGKATGELFF. The full variable domain, completed using reference TRBV14 and TRBJ2-2, is EAGVTQFPSHSVIEKGQTVTLRCDPISGHDNLYWYRRVMGKEIKFLLHFVKESKQDESGMPNNRFLAERTGGTYSTLKVQPAELEDSGVYFCASSRTGKATGELFFGEGSRLTVL.

CDR3 region: CASSLFGGGVPGEQYF. In DNA form, the CDR3 reads TGTGCCAGCAGTTTATTCGGGGGAGGGGTACCGGGTGAGCAGTACTTC. The chain uses TRBV27 and TRBJ2-5, with 7 bases aligning to TRBD2. This CDR3 spans 16 amino acids. Trimming removed 1 base from V and 11 bases from J; junction bases left unmatched: 16. From germline, CDR1 is MNHEY and CDR2 SMNVEV (reference sequence).

This clonotype turned up a few times. The chain is built from TRBV5-1 and TRBJ2-3; D gene ambiguous. Per the germline V gene, CDR1 is SGHRS and CDR2 is YFSETQ. Deletions cut 1 base from V and 5 bases from J, with 17 bases between. This CDR3 comprises 16 residues. The CDR3 coding sequence is TGCGCCAGCAGCTTGCCAGTATCGTACCCGGAAGATACGCAGTATTTT. Its translation: CASSLPVSYPEDTQYF. The full variable domain, rest sourced from reference TRBV5-1 and TRBJ2-3, is KAGVTQTPRYLIKTRGQQVTLSCSPISGHRSVSWYQQTPGQGLQFLFEYFSETQRNKGNFPGRFSGRQFSNSRSEMNVSTLELGDSALYLCASSLPVSYPEDTQYFGPGTRLTVL.

The genes are TRBV7-2 and TRBJ1-2, with D unclear. The germline CDR1 and CDR2 sequences are SGHTA and FQGNSA. This CDR3 spans 13 amino acids. Trimming removed 5 bases from V and 4 bases from J, with 11 bases in between. This CDR3 reads CASSLGPVYGYTF. The CDR3 DNA is TGTGCCAGCAGCCTCGGGCCAGTCTATGGCTACACCTTC.

This rearrangement joins TRBV5-6 to TRBJ2-7; D unclear. Trimming shortened V by 3 bases and J by 3 bases, and 22 bases separated the two germline ends. CDR1 is SGHDT and CDR2 is YYEEEE in the germline V gene. This CDR3 comprises 17 residues. CDR3 sequence reads: CASSSWKPPGPIYEQYF. The CDR3 nucleotides are TGTGCCAGCAGCTCATGGAAGCCTCCGGGCCCAATCTACGAGCAGTACTTC.

This clonotype was counted between two and nine times. One end of the junction is discordant with germline, which a read error may explain. The gene calls are TRBV20-1 and TRBJ2-7, with 10 bases matching TRBD1. Germline values: CDR1 DFQATT, CDR2 SNEGSKA (reference sequence). CDR3 size: 14 residues. In DNA form, the CDR3 reads TGCAGTGCGAGAGACAGGGGGCTCACCTACGAGCAGTACTTC. This translates into CSARDRGLTYEQYF.

The chain employs TRBV20-1 and TRBJ2-4; D is possibly TRBD2 (5 bases). The ends were cut back, 3 bases at V and 0 bases at J, with 9 bases in the middle. This CDR3 comprises 14 residues. Germline V CDR1 and CDR2: DFQATT, SNEGSKA (reference sequence). CDR3 residues: CSAREDPAKNIQYF. The CDR3 nucleotides read TGCAGTGCTAGGGAGGACCCAGCCAAAAACATTCAGTACTTC.

This clonotype was counted a few times. The gene calls are TRBV29-1 and TRBJ1-4; unclear D gene. This CDR3 has 12 amino acids. V lost 6 bases and J lost 1, with 6 bases in between. Germline V gene data show CDR1 as SQVTM and CDR2 as ANQGSEA. The CDR3: CSVAGTNEKLFF. The CDR3 region has the DNA TGCAGCGTGGCGGGAACTAATGAAAAACTGTTTTTT.

The chain combines TRBV28 with TRBJ1-5, with TRBD1 matching 7 bases. With 2 bases clipped from V and 5 bases from J, the junction kept 6 bases outside the gene matches. The CDR3 contains 15 residues. The germline V gene has CDR1 MDHEN and CDR2 SYDVKM. Here the CDR3 DNA reads TGTGCCAGCAGTTTACCCACAGGGGTGGATCAGCCCCAGCATTTT. The encoded protein is CASSLPTGVDQPQHF.

A few counts support this clonotype. The rearrangement joins TRBV12-3 or TRBV12-4 to TRBJ2-1; TRBD2 matches 9 bases. The CDR3 covers 20 residues. The V gene end was trimmed by 5 bases and the J gene end by 0 bases; junction bases not matched to a gene: 17. CDR3 in DNA: TGTGCCAGCAGTCTAAGGGTCTCTCCTAGCGGGGCGAGCTCCTACAATGAGCAGTTCTTC. Its translation: CASSLRVSPSGASSYNEQFF.

V and J are TRBV21-1 and TRBJ2-5; TRBD1 is the table's D call and was not checked against the DNA. TRBV21-1 is annotated as a pseudogene. The CDR3 runs to 16 residues. CDR3 nucleotide sequence: TGTGCCAGCAGCAAGCCACGACAGGGGTGGCAAGAGACCCAGTACTTC. Translated, it gives CASSKPRQGWQETQYF.

This clonotype occurred once. The chain has TRBV27 and TRBJ1-1; TRBD1 matches 9 bases. The CDR3 sequence is 14 residues long. The germline V gene encodes CDR1 MNHEY and CDR2 SMNVEV (reference sequence). V dropped 3 bases and J dropped 12; count of bases not matched to a gene: 11. The DNA of the CDR3 is TGTGCCAGCAGTTTCTCACAGGGGGCCGGAGGGACTTTCTTT. Translated, it gives CASSFSQGAGGTFF.

The gene calls are TRBV15 and TRBJ2-3; tentatively, D is TRBD2 (5 bases). Trimming took off 5 bases at V and 6 bases at J, with 21 bases between the two ends. This CDR3 has 16 amino acids. Germline CDR1 reads LNHNV; CDR2 reads YYDKDF (reference sequence). Here the CDR3 reads CATSRRRTQKDDTQYF. The CDR3 nucleotides are TGTGCCACCAGCCGACGCAGGACTCAAAAGGACGATACGCAGTATTTT.

A remark on this clonotype: This sequence may be a read error, since a much larger clone differs from it by one base. The rearrangement links TRBV9 to TRBJ2-3, with D perhaps TRBD1 (6 bases). Germline CDR1 reads SGDLS; CDR2 reads YYNGEE. The CDR3 has 12 residues. CDR3 nucleotide sequence: TGTACCAGCAGCACAGGGAAGTATACGCAGTATTTT. Translated: CTSSTGKYTQYF.

This clonotype occurred a few times. The chain employs TRBV12-3 or TRBV12-4 and TRBJ1-1; D is possibly TRBD1 (6 bases). This CDR3 is built from 17 residues. V lost 5 bases and J 5 bases, leaving 24 bases between the germline ends. CDR3: CASSPLHSDRRRTEAFF. The CDR3, as DNA: TGTGCCAGCAGTCCCCTTCATTCGGACAGAAGAAGAACTGAAGCTTTCTTT.

This clonotype has only a few counts. The chain uses TRBV2 and TRBJ2-7; 7 positions agree with TRBD1. Trimming cost V 2 bases and J 1 base; bases outside gene matches: 14. CDR1 is SNHLY, CDR2 FYNNEI, per germline. The CDR3 totals 18 residues. The CDR3 is CASSESTVWDRISYEQYF. In nucleotides, the CDR3 is TGTGCCAGCAGTGAATCCACGGTGTGGGACAGAATTTCCTACGAGCAGTACTTC.

The chain uses TRBV2 and TRBJ2-5; either TRBD1 or TRBD2 may fit D (6 bases each). The J call may not be correct, given that the DNA end is closer to TRBJ2-7. This CDR3 region has 16 residues. CDR1 SNHLY and CDR2 FYNNEI come from the germline V gene. CDR3 sequence (DNA): TGTGCCAGCAGTGAAAGGGGGGACGCCGAGGCCTACGAGCAGTACTTC. The encoded protein is CASSERGDAEAYEQYF.

The CDR3 bases are TGTGCCAGCAGCTTCGGCAGAGCTAACTATGGCTACACCTTC. This encodes CASSFGRANYGYTF. The chain couples TRBV7-2 to TRBJ1-2, with D unclear. This CDR3 has 14 residues. Trimming removed 3 bases at V and 0 bases at J, with 8 bases between. The germline CDR1 and CDR2 sequences are SGHTA and FQGNSA.

The chain joins TRBV6-6 to TRBJ1-1, with 9 bases matching TRBD1. J lost 4 bases, V lost 0 bases, and 3 bases had no gene match. The CDR3 totals 15 residues. The V gene's germline CDR1 is MNHNY and CDR2 SVGAGI (reference sequence). CDR3 in DNA: TGTGCCAGCAGTTACTCACAGACAGGGGGCACTGAAGCTTTCTTT. Protein product: CASSYSQTGGTEAFF.

This chain connects TRBV6-5 to TRBJ2-3; unclear D gene. V was shortened by 0 bases and J by 3 bases, with 31 bases between the two germline ends. This CDR3 has 22 residues. The V gene's germline CDR1 is MNHEY and CDR2 SVGAGI. The CDR3 DNA is TGTGCCAGCAGTTACTCTGCCCCCGACCTCCCGATAAGTTATACTGTGACAGATACGCAGTATTTT. Its protein is CASSYSAPDLPISYTVTDTQYF.

V and J are TRBV28 and TRBJ2-2; weak D call: TRBD1 (5 bases). Germline CDR1 is MDHEN and CDR2 is SYDVKM. The CDR3 extends over 13 amino acids. V lost 6 bases, J lost 6 bases, and 11 bases lay in between. Here the CDR3 reads CASRGRGSGELFF. The CDR3 DNA sequence: TGTGCCAGCAGGGGAAGGGGTTCCGGGGAGCTGTTTTTT. Combining the CDR3 with reference TRBV28 and TRBJ2-2 gives the whole variable domain DVKVTQSSRYLVKRTGEKVFLECVQDMDHENMFWYRQDPGLGLRLIYFSYDVKMKEKGDIPEGYSVSREKKERFSLILESASTNQTSMYLCASRGRGSGELFFGEGSRLTVL.

The J gene is TRBJ2-3, the V gene TRBV11-2, with 13 bases identical to TRBD2. V dropped 4 bases and J dropped 3; count of bases not matched to a gene: 7. The CDR3 is 17 residues long. Germline CDR1 and CDR2: SGHAT and FQNNGV. CDR3 coding DNA: TGTGCCAGCAGCTGGGGGGGACTAGCGGGGTGGACAGATACGCAGTATTTT. This sequence encodes CASSWGGLAGWTDTQYF.